The 3 T cell receptor beta chains presented below share a single source sample, sequenced in a study of CD8+ T cells in alopecia areata. It was with CD4, CD8alpha, NKG2D, NKG2ACE and other markers that pooled cutaneous lymph node cells were sorted. Investigators isolated RNA and reverse transcribed it into cDNA to act as the sequencing template. Some clones are missing from TCRdb's copy, which holds only in-frame ones; the method was immunoSEQ multiplex PCR. Observed in the sample are around 290,000 clones, none of them singletons. Sequencing was done on a sample of CD4+ T cells sorted from a lymph node. These receptors all stem from a C3H/HeJ mouse with alopecia areata. The strain is characterized by the MHC haplotype H2-k.

This clone came up a few times. Mouse names are used for the genes. Coverage ceases 4 residues before the CDR3 finishes, and the germline J gene fills in the end. Other DNA variants within this sample encode the same CDR3. V and J are TRBV13-1 and TRBJ2-5; 9 bases match TRBD1. The V and J ends lost 3 bases and 3 bases, in that order; junction bases with no gene match: 2. Germline values: CDR1 NSHNY, CDR2 SYGAGN. The CDR3 consists of 14 residues. CDR3 protein: CASSVQGAQDTQYF. The sequenced part of the CDR3 DNA is TGTGCCAGCAGTGTACAGGGGGCACAAGAC.

This clone was observed a handful of times. All gene names here are mouse names. The sequence runs out 4 residues before the end of the CDR3; the remainder is reconstructed from the germline J gene. This sequence joins TRBV13-1 and TRBJ2-7; TRBD1 is a possible D gene (6 bases). Germline values: CDR1 NSHNY, CDR2 SYGAGN. V dropped 1 base and J dropped 0 bases, with 14 bases sitting between them. This CDR3 has 16 amino acids. The CDR3 is CASSDQHGTSSYEQYF. The covered CDR3 bases are TGTGCCAGCAGTGATCAGCACGGGACAAGCTCCTAT.

This clone was seen more than once but under ten times. Germline and genes here are mouse. The sequenced CDR3 bases are TGCACCTGCAGTGCAGACGGGAGGGGGGGGTCTGCAAACTCC. Its translation: CTCSADGRGGSANS. In full, the CDR3 reads CTCSADGRGGSANSDYTF. The rearrangement joins TRBV1 to TRBJ1-2, with a tentative D call TRBD1 (6 bases). The DNA ends 4 residues before the CDR3 does, and the rest of the CDR3 is filled in from the germline J gene. This CDR3 has 18 amino acids. V was trimmed by 0 bases and J by 0 bases, leaving 17 bases between them. Germline V gene data show CDR1 as NSQYPW and CDR2 as LRSPGD (reference sequence). Supplemented by reference TRBV1 and TRBJ1-2, the full variable domain reads VTLLEQNPRWRLVPRGQAVNLRCILKNSQYPWMSWYQQDLQKQLQWLFTLRSPGDKEVKSLPGADYLATRVTDTELRLQVANMSQGRTLYCTCSADGRGGSANSDYTFGSGTRLLVI.